The sequence of this T cell receptor (beta chain) was determined in a study of T cell changes during pregnancy in multiple sclerosis. Libraries were prepared by immunoSEQ multiplex PCR; TCRdb keeps only in-frame clonotypes and omits some of them. The repertoire includes about 39,000 clones, 90% to 95% of them detected once, and roughly 0.35% sits in the top ten. The CDR3 length is 13 residues. The J segment lost 7 bases and the V segment lost 3 bases, leaving 3 bases of the junction unmatched. Germline V CDR1 and CDR2: SGDLS, YYNGEE. The chain recombines TRBV9 with TRBJ1-4; 7 positions agree with TRBD1. The sequenced sample was CD4+ T cells from peripheral blood mononuclear cells, obtained after pregnancy. This clonotype was sampled from a female donor with multiple sclerosis, enrolled in a pregnancy study. The DNA of the CDR3 is TGTGCCAGCAGCGAGACAGGGTCTGAAAAACTGTTTTTT. This codes for CASSETGSEKLFF. Combining the CDR3 with reference TRBV9 and TRBJ1-4 gives the whole variable domain DSGVTQTPKHLITATGQRVTLRCSPRSGDLSVYWYQQSLDQGLQFLIQYYNGEERAKGNILERFSAQQFPDLHSELNLSSLELGDSALYFCASSETGSEKLFFGSGTQLSVL.